Following are 8 T cell receptor beta chains from one sample sequenced in a study of shared clonotypes between healthy human individuals. Sequencing used immunoSEQ multiplex PCR; TCRdb keeps in-frame clones, though not all of them. Found here are 400,000 to 500,000 clones, 76% of them singletons; the top ten hold 10% to 15%. Sample: PBMCs. All receptors derive from a woman aged 40 to 49 in good health. Some clones in this sample may be carry-over from other donors' samples.

This CDR3 reads CASSQRSTGILSQPQHF. In DNA form, the CDR3 reads TGCGCCAGCAGCCAAAGGTCGACAGGGATATTGAGTCAGCCCCAGCATTTT. The chain recombines TRBV4-1 with TRBJ1-5; 7 bases match TRBD1. Germline values: CDR1 MGHRA, CDR2 YSYEKL. The CDR3 contains 17 residues. After removal of 2 bases from V and 6 bases from J, the junction contained 13 bases not matched to a gene.

V and J are TRBV2 and TRBJ2-5; perhaps TRBD1 as D (5 bases). CDR3 length: 15 residues. Deletions cut 6 bases from V and 1 base from J, with 15 bases between. Germline CDR1 reads SNHLY; CDR2 reads FYNNEI. DNA of the CDR3: TGTGCCAGCAGCCCCCGGCAGGGTGGCCAAGAGACCCAGTACTTC. Amino acids: CASSPRQGGQETQYF.

This chain connects TRBV28 to TRBJ1-4, with D perhaps TRBD1 (6 bases). This CDR3 region has 14 residues. Germline lookup yields CDR1 MDHEN and CDR2 SYDVKM. V lost 5 bases, J lost 2 bases, and 9 bases lay in between. This CDR3 reads CASSEGGTNEKLFF. The CDR3 DNA sequence: TGTGCCAGCAGTGAGGGGGGGACTAATGAAAAACTGTTTTTT.

The chain uses TRBV5-6 and TRBJ2-3; D is perhaps TRBD2 (6 bases). The germline V gene encodes CDR1 SGHDT and CDR2 YYEEEE. The CDR3 has 16 amino acids. V was trimmed by 0 bases and J by 2 bases, leaving 13 bases between them. The CDR3 region has the DNA TGTGCCAGCAGCTTGGTAGTAGCGGAGACCACAGATACGCAGTATTTT. It is translated as CASSLVVAETTDTQYF.

With regard to this clone: With a much larger clone just one base away, this may be a read error. Other DNA sequences of this sample code for an identical CDR3. This chain uses TRBV7-9 with TRBJ1-2; D might be TRBD1 (6 bases). CDR1 and CDR2 (germline): SEHNR, FQNEAQ (reference sequence). CDR3 length: 13 amino acids. With 2 bases removed from V and 2 bases from J, the gap between germline ends came to 6 bases. The CDR3 DNA reads as TGTGCCAGCAGCTTACAGGGGAACTATGGCTACACCTTC. Protein sequence: CASSLQGNYGYTF.

This chain uses TRBV9 with TRBJ1-4; D unclear. The germline V gene has CDR1 SGDLS and CDR2 YYNGEE. The V end lost 3 bases, the J end lost 0 bases, and 15 bases lay between the germline ends. The CDR3 loop spans 17 amino acids. CDR3 nucleotides: TGTGCCAGCAGCGCTGGAGGGTTTGGTGCAACTAATGAAAAACTGTTTTTT. Encoded protein: CASSAGGFGATNEKLFF.

The rearrangement uses TRBV4-3 and TRBJ2-7; D perhaps matches TRBD2 (6 bases). The CDR3 extends over 13 amino acids. Germline V gene lookup returns CDR1 LGHNA and CDR2 YSLEER. V was cut by 4 bases and J by 6 bases, with 13 bases left in between. In DNA form, the CDR3 reads TGCGCCAGCAGCCGCTTGGAGGGATCCGAGCAGTACTTC. This codes for CASSRLEGSEQYF.

V and J are TRBV10-3 and TRBJ1-1, with D possibly TRBD1 on 5 matching bases. Deletions cut 4 bases from V and 3 bases from J, with 12 bases between. The CDR3 is made up of 14 amino acids. The germline V gene has CDR1 ENHRY and CDR2 SYGVKD. The CDR3, as DNA: TGTGCCATCAGTGGGGGCTGGCTGGACACTGAAGCTTTCTTT. Translated: CAISGGWLDTEAFF.